This TCR beta chain was observed in a study of T cells in Graves' hyperthyroidism and ophthalmopathy. It was RNA transcripts that yielded the amplified TCR beta CDR3 regions. Researchers ran a first-round RT-PCR on the TCR CDR3 using the HTBI primer set. TCRdb itself ran the multiplex PCR reads through MiXCR, one entry per CDR3 protein. The data show some 620,000 distinct CDR3 sequences, around 15% seen once. This CDR3 has 15 amino acids. The V end was cut by 7 bases, the J end by 4 bases, with 16 bases between. Whole-study findings and limits: In validation, the model predicted ophthalmopathy. These predictions came a median roughly six months before onset.

PBMCs were sourced from approximately 10 ml fresh peripheral blood. This clonotype occurred many times. What it binds is unknown. What was sequenced was blood. This TCR came from a woman between 25 and 40 years old with Graves' hyperthyroidism. This chain links TRBV12-3 or TRBV12-4 with TRBJ2-2, with D perhaps matching TRBD1 (5 bases). CDR3 nucleotides: TGTGCCAGCAAGGAACAGGAGATGGGCACCGGGGAGCTGTTTTTT. Its translation is CASKEQEMGTGELFF.